A selection of T cell receptor beta chains follows, all from one sample in a study of PD-L1 blockade in urothelial cancer. Method: immunoSEQ multiplex PCR; TCRdb's copy keeps in-frame clones and lacks some. The table has approximately 79,000 clones, under 95% seen once. Sequencing was performed on PBMCs, taken around atezolizumab (anti-PD-L1) treatment. The receptors come from an elderly woman with urothelial cancer. Both conserved end residues are part of each CDR3. The order of the fields is D gene, V gene, J gene, CDR3 protein. A D gene is named only where the DNA matches it firmly.

D: NA
V: TRBV6-5
J: TRBJ1-3
CDR3: CASSYSLSAGNTIYF

D: TRBD2
V: TRBV7-3
J: TRBJ2-2
CDR3: CASSPIAGEDTGELFF

D: TRBD1
V: TRBV27
J: TRBJ1-1
CDR3: CASSPLDRANTEAFF

D: TRBD2
V: TRBV7-2
J: TRBJ2-2
CDR3: CASSLAGGGTGELFF

D: TRBD1
V: TRBV5-1
J: TRBJ1-2
CDR3: CASSLQGAQYGYTF

D: TRBD2
V: TRBV7-2
J: TRBJ2-1
CDR3: CASNPRGSGRGHEQFF

D: NA
V: TRBV10-3
J: TRBJ1-3
CDR3: CAISDHSNTIYF

D: NA
V: TRBV5-1
J: TRBJ1-1
CDR3: CATTGGANTEAFF

D: NA
V: TRBV28
J: TRBJ1-5
CDR3: CASSSHEASGNQPQHF

D: NA
V: TRBV28
J: TRBJ2-6
CDR3: CASHTGANVLTF

D: NA
V: TRBV9
J: TRBJ2-7
CDR3: CASSVVGGGEQYF

D: TRBD2
V: TRBV28
J: TRBJ2-5
CDR3: CASSSGGGREGRETQYF

D: TRBD2
V: TRBV6-1
J: TRBJ2-7
CDR3: CASSERETSGLYEQYF

D: TRBD1
V: TRBV6-5
J: TRBJ2-1
CDR3: CASSQGQYNEQFF

D: NA
V: TRBV7-9
J: TRBJ2-1
CDR3: CASSLDRAGQFF

D: NA
V: TRBV9
J: TRBJ2-7
CDR3: CASSVEQGPYEQYF

D: TRBD2
V: TRBV11-2
J: TRBJ2-1
CDR3: CASSSRGGSGRAGNEQFF

D: TRBD1
V: TRBV11-1
J: TRBJ2-7
CDR3: CASSIDRARRGYF

D: NA
V: TRBV15
J: TRBJ2-2
CDR3: CATSRGVGRSNTGELFF

D: TRBD1
V: TRBV27
J: TRBJ2-5
CDR3: CASRETGGAGRETQYF

D: TRBD2
V: TRBV10-3
J: TRBJ2-2
CDR3: CAIRMSSAGERDGELFF

D: TRBD2
V: TRBV19
J: TRBJ2-7
CDR3: CASSSPGRTEEQYF

D: NA
V: TRBV6-5
J: TRBJ2-7
CDR3: CASSYFTRAPYEQYF

D: TRBD2
V: TRBV28
J: TRBJ2-5
CDR3: CASGRAQETQYF

D: NA
V: TRBV18
J: TRBJ1-1
CDR3: CASSPVAGYVNTEAFF

D: NA
V: TRBV11-2
J: TRBJ1-1
CDR3: CASSQAGRTEAFF

D: NA
V: TRBV5-1
J: TRBJ2-7
CDR3: CASQGPRTYEQYF

D: NA
V: TRBV28
J: TRBJ2-1
CDR3: CASSLVSPGGNEQFF

D: TRBD1
V: TRBV4-1
J: TRBJ1-1
CDR3: CASSQHGTGNTEAFF

D: TRBD2
V: TRBV30
J: TRBJ2-5
CDR3: CAWSPSGLAAETQYF

D: TRBD1
V: TRBV10-1
J: TRBJ2-7
CDR3: CASSRGQGAAYEQYF

D: TRBD2
V: TRBV4-2
J: TRBJ2-7
CDR3: CASSQGGTTTYEQYF

D: NA
V: TRBV2
J: TRBJ2-3
CDR3: CASFSIATDTQYF

D: NA
V: TRBV15
J: TRBJ2-4
CDR3: CATSPSRRAKNIQYF

D: NA
V: TRBV5-6
J: TRBJ2-2
CDR3: CAGRRRGGGGELFF

D: TRBD1
V: TRBV18
J: TRBJ1-2
CDR3: CASSLGQGAGYGYTF

D: NA
V: TRBV7-9
J: TRBJ1-1
CDR3: CASSQQMNTEAFF

D: TRBD1
V: TRBV25-1
J: TRBJ1-3
CDR3: CASSRRTGSGNTIYF

D: NA
V: TRBV19
J: TRBJ2-3
CDR3: CASSIDPRYTQYF

D: NA
V: TRBV2
J: TRBJ2-1
CDR3: CASSQDFASSYNEQFF

D: NA
V: TRBV5-4
J: TRBJ1-5
CDR3: CASSRSGGDSNQPQHF

D: TRBD1
V: TRBV5-1
J: TRBJ1-1
CDR3: CASSPQGATEAFF

D: TRBD1
V: TRBV18
J: TRBJ1-4
CDR3: CASSPGTGAIF

D: TRBD2
V: TRBV5-1
J: TRBJ2-7
CDR3: CASSAGLAGAYEQYF

D: NA
V: TRBV20-1
J: TRBJ2-1
CDR3: CSAGRLDEQFF

D: TRBD1
V: TRBV5-1
J: TRBJ2-7
CDR3: CASSQGQGRDEQYF

D: NA
V: TRBV5-6
J: TRBJ1-2
CDR3: CASSFADSDLYYGYTF

D: NA
V: TRBV5-1
J: TRBJ2-7
CDR3: CASSEGHQGEQYF

D: NA
V: TRBV15
J: TRBJ2-7
CDR3: CATSRVGHPQQYF

D: TRBD1
V: TRBV5-1
J: TRBJ1-1
CDR3: CASSLEAGGQAFF

D: NA
V: TRBV5-1
J: TRBJ2-5
CDR3: CASSLGQNQETQYF

D: NA
V: TRBV4-2
J: TRBJ2-1
CDR3: CASSQDLSSYNEQFF

D: TRBD1
V: TRBV2
J: TRBJ2-1
CDR3: CASSEQGAYNEQFF

D: TRBD2
V: TRBV28
J: TRBJ2-7
CDR3: CASHNRGGVYEQYF

D: TRBD1
V: TRBV25-1
J: TRBJ2-3
CDR3: CASSRDRGLSDTQYF